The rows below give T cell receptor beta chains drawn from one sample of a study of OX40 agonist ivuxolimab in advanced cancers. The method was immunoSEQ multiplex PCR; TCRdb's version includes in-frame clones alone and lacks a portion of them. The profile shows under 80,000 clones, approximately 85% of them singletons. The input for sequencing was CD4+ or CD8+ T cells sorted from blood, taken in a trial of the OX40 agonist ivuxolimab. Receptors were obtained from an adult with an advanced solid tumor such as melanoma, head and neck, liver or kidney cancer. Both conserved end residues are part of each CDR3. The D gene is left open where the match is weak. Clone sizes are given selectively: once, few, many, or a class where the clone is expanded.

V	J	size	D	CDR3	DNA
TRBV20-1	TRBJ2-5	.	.	CSAEGETQYF	TGCAGTGCTGAAGGGGAGACCCAGTACTTC
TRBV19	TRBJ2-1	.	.	CASSTSQVEQFF	TGTGCCAGTAGTACCTCTCAAGTAGAGCAGTTCTTC
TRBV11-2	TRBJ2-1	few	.	CASSLVTGTHNEQFF	TGTGCCAGCAGCTTAGTCACCGGGACCCACAATGAGCAGTTCTTC
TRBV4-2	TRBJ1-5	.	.	CASSQDGSSNQPQHF	TGTGCCAGCAGCCAAGATGGGTCTAGCAATCAGCCCCAGCATTTT
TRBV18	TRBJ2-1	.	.	CASSPRTGSRNEQFF	TGTGCCAGCTCACCACGGACGGGATCACGGAATGAGCAGTTCTTC
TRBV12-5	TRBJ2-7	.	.	CASGLVLGFYEQYF	TGTGCTAGTGGTTTGGTACTGGGGTTCTACGAGCAGTACTTC
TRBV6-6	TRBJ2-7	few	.	CASNLGQGGFSYEQYF	TGTGCCAGCAACCTGGGGCAGGGAGGCTTCTCCTACGAGCAGTACTTC
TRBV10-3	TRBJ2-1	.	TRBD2	CAISETSGRNEQFF	TGTGCCATCAGTGAGACTAGCGGGAGGAATGAGCAGTTCTTC
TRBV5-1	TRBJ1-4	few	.	CASSTSRGVGEKLFF	TGCGCCAGCAGCACAAGCAGGGGTGTAGGGGAAAAACTGTTTTTT
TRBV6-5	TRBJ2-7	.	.	CASGSYYEQYF	TGTGCCAGCGGTTCGTACTACGAGCAGTACTTC
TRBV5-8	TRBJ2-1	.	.	CASSFLSGDYNEQFF	TGTGCCAGCAGCTTTCTAAGCGGCGACTACAATGAGCAGTTCTTC
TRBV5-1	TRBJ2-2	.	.	CASSLRQGKGTGELFF	TGCGCCAGCAGCTTGCGGCAGGGGAAGGGGACCGGGGAGCTGTTTTTT
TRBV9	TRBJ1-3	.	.	CASSMGGAVSSGNTIYF	TGTGCCAGCAGTATGGGAGGGGCAGTATCCTCTGGAAACACCATATATTTT
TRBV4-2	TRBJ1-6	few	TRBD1	CASSQVETGGNSPLHF	TGTGCCAGCAGCCAAGTGGAGACAGGGGGCAATTCACCCCTCCACTTT
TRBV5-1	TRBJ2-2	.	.	CASSLQGNTGELFF	TGCGCCAGCAGCCTTCAGGGGAACACCGGGGAGCTGTTTTTT
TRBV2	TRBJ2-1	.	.	CASRGVGDEQFF	TGTGCCAGCAGGGGAGTTGGTGATGAGCAGTTCTTC
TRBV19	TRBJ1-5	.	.	CASSIDGHSNQPQHF	TGTGCCAGTAGTATAGATGGACATAGCAATCAGCCCCAGCATTTT
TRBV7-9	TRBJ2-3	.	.	CASQTRYTDTQYF	TGTGCCAGCCAGACACGTTACACTGATACGCAGTATTTT
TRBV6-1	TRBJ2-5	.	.	CASSVSRPQETQYF	TGTGCCAGCAGTGTAAGCCGTCCTCAAGAGACCCAGTACTTC
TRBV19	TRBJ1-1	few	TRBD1	CASSQGQRGTEAFF	TGTGCCAGTAGTCAGGGACAGCGCGGGACTGAAGCTTTCTTT
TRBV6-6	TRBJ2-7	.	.	CASSSDREQYF	TGTGCCAGCAGCTCCGACAGGGAGCAGTACTTC
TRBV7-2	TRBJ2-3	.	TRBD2	CASSLQPGGRTDTQYF	TGTGCCAGCAGCTTACAACCGGGGGGGCGGACAGATACGCAGTATTTT
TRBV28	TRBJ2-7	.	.	CASSLLQGPYEQYF	TGTGCCAGCAGTCTATTACAGGGTCCCTACGAGCAGTACTTC
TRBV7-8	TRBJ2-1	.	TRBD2	CASSPGAAGGNNEQFF	TGTGCCAGCAGCCCAGGGGCGGCGGGGGGGAACAATGAGCAGTTCTTC
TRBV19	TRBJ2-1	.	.	CASTISGDNEQFF	TGTGCCAGTACCATTTCGGGCGACAATGAGCAGTTCTTC
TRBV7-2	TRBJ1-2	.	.	CASSLTIRDWGYTF	TGTGCCAGCAGCCTCACGATCCGGGACTGGGGCTACACCTTC
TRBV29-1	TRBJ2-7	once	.	CSVLIDRRTYEQYF	TGCAGCGTGCTGATAGACAGGAGAACCTACGAGCAGTACTTC
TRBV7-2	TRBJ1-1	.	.	CASKYTMAGRAFF	TGTGCCAGCAAATACACCATGGCGGGTCGGGCTTTCTTT
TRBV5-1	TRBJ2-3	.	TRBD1	CASSTRQGVGTDTQYF	TGCGCCAGCAGCACTCGACAGGGGGTGGGCACAGATACGCAGTATTTT
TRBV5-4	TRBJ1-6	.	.	CASSDTISHSPLHF	TGTGCCAGCAGCGACACAATCTCCCATTCACCCCTCCACTTT
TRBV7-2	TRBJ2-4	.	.	CASSLVAAIAKNIQYF	TGTGCCAGCAGCTTAGTAGCGGCAATAGCCAAAAACATTCAGTACTTC
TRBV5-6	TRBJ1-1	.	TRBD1	CVSSRTGASMAEAFF	TGTGTCAGCAGCAGGACAGGGGCTTCGATGGCTGAAGCTTTCTTT
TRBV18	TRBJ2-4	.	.	CASSQEILAKNIQYF	TGTGCCAGCTCACAGGAGATTCTAGCCAAAAACATTCAGTACTTC
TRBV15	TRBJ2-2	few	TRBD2	CATSRGGTSNTGELFF	TGTGCCACCAGCAGGGGGGGGACTAGCAACACCGGGGAGCTGTTTTTT
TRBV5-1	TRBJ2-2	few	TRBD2	CASSPGPGGRGTGELFF	TGCGCCAGCAGCCCCGGCCCGGGGGGGCGGGGCACCGGGGAGCTGTTTTTT
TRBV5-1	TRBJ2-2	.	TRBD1	CASRPAGTGYSGELFF	TGCGCCAGCAGACCTGCCGGGACAGGGTATTCCGGGGAGCTGTTTTTT
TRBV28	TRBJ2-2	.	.	CASSPRTANTGELFF	TGTGCCAGCAGCCCCCGGACGGCCAACACCGGGGAGCTGTTTTTT
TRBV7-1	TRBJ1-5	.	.	CASSLPNQPQHF	TGTGCCAGCAGCTTACCCAATCAGCCCCAGCATTTT
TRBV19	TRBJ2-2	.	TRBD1	CASSTGTGGANTGELFF	TGTGCCAGTAGTACCGGGACAGGGGGCGCGAACACCGGGGAGCTGTTTTTT
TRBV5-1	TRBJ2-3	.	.	CASSLGMLTDTQYF	TGCGCCAGCAGCTTGGGAATGCTCACAGATACGCAGTATTTT
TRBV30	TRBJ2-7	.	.	CAWGQTYEQYF	TGTGCCTGGGGACAGACCTACGAGCAGTACTTC
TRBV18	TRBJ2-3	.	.	CASSPRGEPTDTQYF	TGTGCCAGCTCACCAAGGGGGGAGCCGACAGATACGCAGTATTTT
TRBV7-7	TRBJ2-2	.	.	CASSEQEWKGGELFF	TGTGCCAGCAGCGAACAGGAATGGAAAGGCGGGGAGCTGTTTTTT
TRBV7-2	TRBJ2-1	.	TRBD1	CASSARQGEQFF	TGTGCCAGCAGCGCCCGACAGGGTGAGCAGTTCTTC
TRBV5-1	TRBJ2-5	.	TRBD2	CASSLGGTREETQYF	TGCGCCAGCAGCTTGGGGGGGACTAGAGAAGAGACCCAGTACTTC
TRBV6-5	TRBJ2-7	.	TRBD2	CASSGFSGGSYEQYF	TGTGCCAGCAGTGGCTTTAGCGGGGGCTCCTACGAGCAGTACTTC
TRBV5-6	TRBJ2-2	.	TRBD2	CASSRPPREKTGELFF	TGTGCCAGCAGCCGGCCGCCGCGGGAGAAAACCGGGGAGCTGTTTTTT
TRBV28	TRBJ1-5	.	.	CASSLRQANQPQHF	TGTGCCAGCAGTTTGCGACAGGCAAATCAGCCCCAGCATTTT
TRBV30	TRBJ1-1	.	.	CAWSPTHVRMNTEAFF	TGTGCCTGGAGTCCTACTCATGTACGAATGAACACTGAAGCTTTCTTT
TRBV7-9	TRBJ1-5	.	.	CASTRGGLSNQPQHF	TGTGCCAGCACCCGAGGGGGGTTAAGCAATCAGCCCCAGCATTTT
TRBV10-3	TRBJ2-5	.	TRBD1	CAISAGGQETQYF	TGTGCCATCAGTGCAGGGGGCCAAGAGACCCAGTACTTC
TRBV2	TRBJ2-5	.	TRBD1	CASSTGVQETQYF	TGTGCCAGCAGTACAGGGGTCCAAGAGACCCAGTACTTC
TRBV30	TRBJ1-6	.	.	CAWRGTGGGPYNSPLHF	TGTGCCTGGAGGGGCACGGGAGGCGGTCCCTATAATTCACCCCTCCACTTT
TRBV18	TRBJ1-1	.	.	CASSPREGQGSEAFF	TGTGCCAGCTCACCACGTGAAGGCCAAGGGTCTGAAGCTTTCTTT
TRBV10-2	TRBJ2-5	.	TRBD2	CASGGGPQETQYF	TGCGCCAGCGGCGGGGGGCCCCAAGAGACCCAGTACTTC
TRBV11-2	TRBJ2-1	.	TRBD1	CAPLGGRGEQFF	TGTGCCCCGTTAGGGGGCAGAGGAGAGCAGTTCTTC
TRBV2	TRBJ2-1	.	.	CASSGRWEQFF	TGTGCCAGCAGTGGGCGGTGGGAGCAGTTCTTC